This TCR beta chain was captured by sequencing in a study of blood T cell repertoires in COVID-19. Study-level background: COVID-19 samples from acute and convalescent phases originated in the United States, Italy and Spain.

Sequencing used immunoSEQ multiplex PCR; TCRdb keeps in-frame clones, though not all of them. The table shows about 200,000 clones, with almost 90% occurring only once. V gave up 3 bases and J gave up 7 bases, with 13 bases separating them. This CDR3 is built from 14 residues. CDR1 SGHVS and CDR2 FQNEAQ come from the germline V gene. Sequenced input: peripheral blood. The source is a man aged 18 to 30 with active or convalescent COVID-19. The V gene is TRBV7-8, the J gene TRBJ1-5; TRBD1 is a possible D gene (5 bases). CDR3 DNA: TGTGCCAGCAGCTTCGGGGGGATGCCACAGCCCCAGCATTTT. It translates to CASSFGGMPQPQHF.